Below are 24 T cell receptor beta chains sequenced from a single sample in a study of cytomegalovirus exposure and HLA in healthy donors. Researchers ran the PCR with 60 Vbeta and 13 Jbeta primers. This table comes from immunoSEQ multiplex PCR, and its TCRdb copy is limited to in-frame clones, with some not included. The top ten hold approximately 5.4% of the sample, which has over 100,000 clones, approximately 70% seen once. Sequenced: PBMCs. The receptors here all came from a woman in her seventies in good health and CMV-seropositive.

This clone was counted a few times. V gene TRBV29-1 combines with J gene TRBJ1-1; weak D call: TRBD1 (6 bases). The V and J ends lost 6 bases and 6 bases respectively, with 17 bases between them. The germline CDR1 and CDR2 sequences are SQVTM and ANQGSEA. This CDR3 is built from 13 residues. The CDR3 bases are TGCAGCGTCTACCGGGACATACTTTCTGAAGCTTTCTTT. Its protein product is CSVYRDILSEAFF.

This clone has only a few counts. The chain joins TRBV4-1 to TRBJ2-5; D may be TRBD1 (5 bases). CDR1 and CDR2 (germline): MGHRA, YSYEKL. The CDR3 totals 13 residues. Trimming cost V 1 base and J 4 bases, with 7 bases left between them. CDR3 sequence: CASSQGQLETQYF. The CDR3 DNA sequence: TGCGCCAGCAGCCAAGGACAGCTAGAGACCCAGTACTTC.

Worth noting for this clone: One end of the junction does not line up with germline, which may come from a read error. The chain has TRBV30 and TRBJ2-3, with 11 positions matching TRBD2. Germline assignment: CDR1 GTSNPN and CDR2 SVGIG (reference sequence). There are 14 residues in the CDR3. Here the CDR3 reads CARRTSGSTDTQYF. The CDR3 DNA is TGTGCCAGGAGGACTAGCGGGAGCACAGATACGCAGTATTTT.

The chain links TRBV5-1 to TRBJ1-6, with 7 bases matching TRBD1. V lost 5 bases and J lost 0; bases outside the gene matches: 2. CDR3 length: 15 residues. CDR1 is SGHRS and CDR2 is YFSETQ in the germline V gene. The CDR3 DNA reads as TGCGCCAGCAGGGGGGACAGCTCCTATAATTCACCCCTCCACTTT. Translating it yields CASRGDSSYNSPLHF.

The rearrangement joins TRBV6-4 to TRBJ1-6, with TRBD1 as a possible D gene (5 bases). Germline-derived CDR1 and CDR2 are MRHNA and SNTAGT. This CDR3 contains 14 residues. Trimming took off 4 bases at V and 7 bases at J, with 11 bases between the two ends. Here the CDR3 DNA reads TGTGCCAGCAGTGCCCAGGGTTGGAATTCACCCCTCCACTTT. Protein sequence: CASSAQGWNSPLHF.

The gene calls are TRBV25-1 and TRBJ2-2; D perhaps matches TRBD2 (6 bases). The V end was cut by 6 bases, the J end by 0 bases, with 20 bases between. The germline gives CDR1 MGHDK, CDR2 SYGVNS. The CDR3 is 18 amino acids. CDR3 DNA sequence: TGTGCCAGCAGCAGCCTCTTCCAGGGAGGTCCGAACACCGGGGAGCTGTTTTTT. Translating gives CASSSLFQGGPNTGELFF.

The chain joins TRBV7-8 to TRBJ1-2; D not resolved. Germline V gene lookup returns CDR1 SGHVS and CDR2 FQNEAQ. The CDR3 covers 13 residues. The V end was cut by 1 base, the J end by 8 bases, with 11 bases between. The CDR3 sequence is CASSLGAGGGYTF. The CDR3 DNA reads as TGTGCCAGCAGCTTAGGGGCAGGTGGGGGCTACACCTTC.

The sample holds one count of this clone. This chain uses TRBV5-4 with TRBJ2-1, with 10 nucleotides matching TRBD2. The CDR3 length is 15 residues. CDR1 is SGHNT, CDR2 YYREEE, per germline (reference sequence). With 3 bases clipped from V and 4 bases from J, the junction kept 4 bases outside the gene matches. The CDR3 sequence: CASSYGTSDYNEQFF. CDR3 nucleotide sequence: TGTGCCAGCAGCTACGGGACTAGCGATTACAATGAGCAGTTCTTC.

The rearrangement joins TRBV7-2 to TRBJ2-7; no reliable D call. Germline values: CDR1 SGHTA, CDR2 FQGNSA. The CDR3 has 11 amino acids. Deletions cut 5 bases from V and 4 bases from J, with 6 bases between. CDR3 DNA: TGTGCCAGCAGCGCTATTTACGAGCAGTACTTC. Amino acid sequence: CASSAIYEQYF.

In DNA form, the CDR3 reads TGTGCCAGCAGTTACCCCGGTCGGGGGGACAACTATGGCTACACCTTC. This gives the protein CASSYPGRGDNYGYTF. The chain carries TRBV6-6 and TRBJ1-2; a weak D match, TRBD1 (5 bases). This CDR3 is 16 amino acids long. The germline V gene encodes CDR1 MNHNY and CDR2 SVGAGI (reference sequence). V lost 2 bases and J 2 bases, leaving 15 bases between the germline ends.

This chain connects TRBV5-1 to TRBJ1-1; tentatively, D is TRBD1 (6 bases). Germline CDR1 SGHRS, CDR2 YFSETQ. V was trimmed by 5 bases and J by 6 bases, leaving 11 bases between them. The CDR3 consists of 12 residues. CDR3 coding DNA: TGCGCCAGCAGACAGGGAATCTCTGAAGCTTTCTTT. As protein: CASRQGISEAFF.

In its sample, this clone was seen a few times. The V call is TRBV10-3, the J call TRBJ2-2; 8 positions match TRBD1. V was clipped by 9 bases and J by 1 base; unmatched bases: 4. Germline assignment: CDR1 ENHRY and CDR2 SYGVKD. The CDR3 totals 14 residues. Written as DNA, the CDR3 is TGTGCCATAGGACAGGGACTGAACACCGGGGAGCTGTTTTTT. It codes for CAIGQGLNTGELFF.

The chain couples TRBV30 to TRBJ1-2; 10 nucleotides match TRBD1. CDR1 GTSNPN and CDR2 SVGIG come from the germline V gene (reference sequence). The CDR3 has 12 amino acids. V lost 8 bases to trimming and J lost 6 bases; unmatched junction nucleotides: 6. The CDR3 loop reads CAGTGVFNGYTF. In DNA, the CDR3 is TGTGCCGGGACAGGGGTTTTCAATGGCTACACCTTC.

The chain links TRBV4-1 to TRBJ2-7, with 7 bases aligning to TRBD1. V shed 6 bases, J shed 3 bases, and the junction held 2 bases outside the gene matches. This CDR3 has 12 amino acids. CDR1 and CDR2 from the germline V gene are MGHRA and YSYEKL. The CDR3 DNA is TGCGCCAGCAGTTGGGACAGCTACGAGCAGTACTTC. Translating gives CASSWDSYEQYF.

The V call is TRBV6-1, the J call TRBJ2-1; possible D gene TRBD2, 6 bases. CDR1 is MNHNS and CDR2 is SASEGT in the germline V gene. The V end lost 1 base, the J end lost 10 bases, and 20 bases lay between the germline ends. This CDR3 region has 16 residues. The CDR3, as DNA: TGTGCCAGCAGTGAAGAAGCTGGGTTCCGGGCGGGGGAGCAGTTCTTC. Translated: CASSEEAGFRAGEQFF.

CDR3 amino acids: CASSSTSWTSGHPYEQYF. The CDR3, as DNA: TGTGCCAGCAGTTCCACATCCTGGACCTCGGGACACCCCTACGAGCAGTACTTC. V usage is TRBV7-9 and J usage is TRBJ2-7, with D possibly TRBD1 on 6 matching bases. This CDR3 is 18 amino acids long. Per the germline V gene, CDR1 is SEHNR and CDR2 is FQNEAQ (reference sequence). Trimming stripped 6 bases from V and 2 bases from J, with 26 bases between. Full variable domain (remainder filled in from reference TRBV7-9 and TRBJ2-7): DTGVSQNPRHKITKRGQNVTFRCDPISEHNRLYWYRQTLGQGPEFLTYFQNEAQLEKSRLLSDRFSAERPKGSFSTLEIQRTEQGDSAMYLCASSSTSWTSGHPYEQYFGPGTRLTVT.

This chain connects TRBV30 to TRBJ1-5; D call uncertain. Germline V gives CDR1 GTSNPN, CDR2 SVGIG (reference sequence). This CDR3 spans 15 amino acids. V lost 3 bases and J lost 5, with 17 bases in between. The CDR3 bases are TGTGCCTGGAGCGCGGTCGGCCGCGGCGATCAGCCCCAGCATTTT. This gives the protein CAWSAVGRGDQPQHF.

The CDR3 reads CASRDREGNGYTF. In DNA form, the CDR3 reads TGTGCCAGCAGGGACAGGGAGGGGAATGGCTACACCTTC. The rearrangement joins TRBV6-1 to TRBJ1-2; the match to TRBD1 covers 8 bases. The CDR3 extends over 13 amino acids. Trimming removed 6 bases from V and 6 bases from J; junction bases left unmatched: 6. Per the germline V gene, CDR1 is MNHNS and CDR2 is SASEGT.

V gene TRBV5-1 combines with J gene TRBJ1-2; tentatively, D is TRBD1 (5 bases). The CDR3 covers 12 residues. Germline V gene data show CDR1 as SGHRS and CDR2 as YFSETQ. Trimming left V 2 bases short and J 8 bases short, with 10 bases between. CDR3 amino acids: CASSLGASGYTF. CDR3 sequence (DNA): TGCGCCAGCAGCTTAGGGGCCAGCGGCTACACCTTC. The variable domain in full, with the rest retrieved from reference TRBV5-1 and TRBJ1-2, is KAGVTQTPRYLIKTRGQQVTLSCSPISGHRSVSWYQQTPGQGLQFLFEYFSETQRNKGNFPGRFSGRQFSNSRSEMNVSTLELGDSALYLCASSLGASGYTFGSGTRLTVV.

DNA of the CDR3: TGTGCCAGCAGTTACTCCCGAGGTCCGGCAGATACGCAGTATTTT. Protein: CASSYSRGPADTQYF. The chain has TRBV6-5 and TRBJ2-3; no clear D gene. CDR3 size: 15 residues. CDR1 and CDR2 (germline): MNHEY, SVGAGI. Between the trimmed V and J ends, which lost 0 bases and 4 bases, there was a span of 11 bases.

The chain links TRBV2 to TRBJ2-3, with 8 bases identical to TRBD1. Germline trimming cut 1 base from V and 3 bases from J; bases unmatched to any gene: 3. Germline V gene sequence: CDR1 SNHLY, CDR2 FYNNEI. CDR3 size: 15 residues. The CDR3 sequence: CASSEGTGNTDTQYF. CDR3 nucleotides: TGTGCCAGCAGTGAAGGGACAGGGAATACAGATACGCAGTATTTT.

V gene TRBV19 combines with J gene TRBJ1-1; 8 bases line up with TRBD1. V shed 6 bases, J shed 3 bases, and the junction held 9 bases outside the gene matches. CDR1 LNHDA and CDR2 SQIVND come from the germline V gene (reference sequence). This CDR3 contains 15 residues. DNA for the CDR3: TGTGCCAGTAGGCCCTTATTCAGGGGGCACACTGAAGCTTTCTTT. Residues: CASRPLFRGHTEAFF.

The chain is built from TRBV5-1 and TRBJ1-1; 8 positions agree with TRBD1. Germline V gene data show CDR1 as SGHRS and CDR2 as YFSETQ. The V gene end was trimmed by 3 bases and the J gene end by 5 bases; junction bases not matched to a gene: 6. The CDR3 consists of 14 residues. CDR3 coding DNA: TGCGCCAGCAGCTCCCGGACAGGGCGAACTGAAGCTTTCTTT. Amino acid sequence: CASSSRTGRTEAFF.

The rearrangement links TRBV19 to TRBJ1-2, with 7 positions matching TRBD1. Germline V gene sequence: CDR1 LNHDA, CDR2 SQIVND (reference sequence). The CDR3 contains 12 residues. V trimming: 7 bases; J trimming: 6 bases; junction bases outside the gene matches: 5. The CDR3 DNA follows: TGTGCCAGTACCACACAGGGGAATGGCTACACCTTC. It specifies CASTTQGNGYTF.